This T cell receptor (beta chain) was identified during a study of blood T cell repertoires in COVID-19. J lost 6 bases, V lost 3 bases, and 12 bases had no gene match. From germline, CDR1 is MDHEN and CDR2 SYDVKM. CDR3 size: 16 residues. Sequencing was performed with immunoSEQ multiplex PCR; in TCRdb, only in-frame clones are kept and a portion is missing. The table shows some 300,000 clones, with roughly 86% occurring only once. The clonotype was recovered from a woman aged 25 to 39 who had recovered from COVID-19. The chain uses TRBV28 and TRBJ1-1, with TRBD1 matching over 8 bases. The sample consisted of PBMCs or T cells enriched from blood (not recorded which). CDR3 DNA: TGTGCCAGCAGTTTCGCGACAGGGGAGTGGGGGGCTGAAGCTTTCTTT. Protein product: CASSFATGEWGAEAFF.